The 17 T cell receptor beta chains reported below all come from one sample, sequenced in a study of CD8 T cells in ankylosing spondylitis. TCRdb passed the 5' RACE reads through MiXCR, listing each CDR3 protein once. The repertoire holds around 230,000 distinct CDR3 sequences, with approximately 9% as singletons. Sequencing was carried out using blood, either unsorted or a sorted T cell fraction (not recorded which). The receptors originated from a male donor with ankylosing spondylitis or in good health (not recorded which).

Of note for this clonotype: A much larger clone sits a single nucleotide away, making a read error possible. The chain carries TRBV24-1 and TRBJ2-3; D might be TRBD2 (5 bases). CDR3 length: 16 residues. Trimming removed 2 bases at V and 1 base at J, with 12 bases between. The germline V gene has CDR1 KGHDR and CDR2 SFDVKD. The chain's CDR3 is CATSDSDLRGTDTQYF. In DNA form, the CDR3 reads TGTGCCACCAGTGATTCGGACTTGAGGGGCACAGATACGCAGTATTTT.

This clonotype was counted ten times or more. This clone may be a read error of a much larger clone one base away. For the CDR3, the DNA is TGTGCCACCAGTGATCGGACTAGCGGCTACGAGCAGTACTTC. Translating it yields CATSDRTSGYEQYF. This chain connects TRBV24-1 to TRBJ2-7; 10 nucleotides agree with TRBD2. This CDR3 spans 14 amino acids. J was trimmed by 3 bases and V by 3 bases; bases with no gene match: 1. Germline CDR1 and CDR2: KGHDR and SFDVKD.

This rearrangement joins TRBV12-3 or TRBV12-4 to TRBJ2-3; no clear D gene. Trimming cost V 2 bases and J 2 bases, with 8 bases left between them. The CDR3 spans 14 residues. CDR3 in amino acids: CASSLWRYTDTQYF. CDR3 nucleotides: TGTGCCAGCAGTTTATGGCGGTACACAGATACGCAGTATTTT.

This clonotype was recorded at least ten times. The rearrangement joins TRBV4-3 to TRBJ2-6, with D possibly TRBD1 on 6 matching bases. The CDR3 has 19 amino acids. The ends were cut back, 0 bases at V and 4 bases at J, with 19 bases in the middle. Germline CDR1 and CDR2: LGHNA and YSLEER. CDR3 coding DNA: TGCGCCAGCAGCCAAGATCCGACAGGTGCGATGTCGGGGGCCAACGTCCTGACTTTC. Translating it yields CASSQDPTGAMSGANVLTF.

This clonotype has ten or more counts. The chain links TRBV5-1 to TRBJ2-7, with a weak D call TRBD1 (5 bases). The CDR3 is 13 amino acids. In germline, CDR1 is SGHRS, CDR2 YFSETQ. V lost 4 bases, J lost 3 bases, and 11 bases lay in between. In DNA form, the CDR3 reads TGCGCCAGCAGCAACCGACAGAACTACGAGCAGTACTTC. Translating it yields CASSNRQNYEQYF.

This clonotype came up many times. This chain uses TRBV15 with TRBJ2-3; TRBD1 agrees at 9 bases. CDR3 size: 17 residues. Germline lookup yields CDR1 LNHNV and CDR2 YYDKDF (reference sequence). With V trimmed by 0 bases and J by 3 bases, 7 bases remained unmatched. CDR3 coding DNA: TGTGCCACCAGCAGAGATCGAGGGACAGGGATTACAGATACGCAGTATTTT. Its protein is CATSRDRGTGITDTQYF.

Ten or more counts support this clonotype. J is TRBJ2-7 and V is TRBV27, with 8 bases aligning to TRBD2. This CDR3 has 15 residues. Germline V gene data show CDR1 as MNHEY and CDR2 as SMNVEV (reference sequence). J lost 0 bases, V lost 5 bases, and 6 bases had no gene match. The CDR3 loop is CASSPPGTSSYEQYF. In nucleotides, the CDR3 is TGTGCCAGCAGTCCCCCCGGGACTAGCTCCTACGAGCAGTACTTC.

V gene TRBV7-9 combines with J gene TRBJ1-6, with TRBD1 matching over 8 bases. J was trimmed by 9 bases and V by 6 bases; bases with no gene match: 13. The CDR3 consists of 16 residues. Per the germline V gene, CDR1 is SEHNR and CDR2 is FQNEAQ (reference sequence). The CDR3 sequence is CASRWRAGGESSPLHF. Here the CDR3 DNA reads TGTGCCAGCAGGTGGAGGGCAGGGGGCGAAAGTTCACCCCTCCACTTT.

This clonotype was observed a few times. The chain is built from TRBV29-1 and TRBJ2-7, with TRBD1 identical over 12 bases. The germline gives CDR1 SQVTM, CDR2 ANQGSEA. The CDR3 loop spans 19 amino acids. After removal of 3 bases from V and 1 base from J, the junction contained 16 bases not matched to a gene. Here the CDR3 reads CSVEGVRGTGGVESYEQYF. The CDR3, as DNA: TGCAGCGTTGAGGGGGTTAGGGGGACAGGGGGCGTAGAATCCTACGAGCAGTACTTC.

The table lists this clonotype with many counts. The CDR3 DNA is TGCAGTGCTAGAGTAAAGGGAGCCGATACGCAGTATTTT. It yields the protein CSARVKGADTQYF. The chain employs TRBV20-1 and TRBJ2-3; D is possibly TRBD2 (5 bases). Germline CDR1 DFQATT, CDR2 SNEGSKA (reference sequence). Trimming cost V 1 base and J 6 bases, with 11 bases left between them. The CDR3 is 13 amino acids.

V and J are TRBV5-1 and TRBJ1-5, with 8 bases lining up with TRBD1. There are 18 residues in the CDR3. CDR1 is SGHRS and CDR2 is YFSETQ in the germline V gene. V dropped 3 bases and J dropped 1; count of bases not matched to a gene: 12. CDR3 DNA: TGCGCCAGCAGCTCCGGGACAGGAAAGTCTGAGAGCAATCAGCCCCAGCATTTT. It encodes CASSSGTGKSESNQPQHF.

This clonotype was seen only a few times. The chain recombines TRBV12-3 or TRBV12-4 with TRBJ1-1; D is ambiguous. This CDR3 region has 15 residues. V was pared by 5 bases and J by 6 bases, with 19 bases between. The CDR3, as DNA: TGTGCCAGCAGTCTAAGGCGTTTGGCGGGGTCTGAAGCTTTCTTT. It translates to CASSLRRLAGSEAFF.

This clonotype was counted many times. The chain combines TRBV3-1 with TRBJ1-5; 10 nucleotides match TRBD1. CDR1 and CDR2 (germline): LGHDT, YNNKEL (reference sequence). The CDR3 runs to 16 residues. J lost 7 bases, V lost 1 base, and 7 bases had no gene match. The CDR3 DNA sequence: TGTGCCAGCAGCCAAGGAGGGGGGACAGGGGCCCAGCCCCAGCATTTT. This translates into CASSQGGGTGAQPQHF.

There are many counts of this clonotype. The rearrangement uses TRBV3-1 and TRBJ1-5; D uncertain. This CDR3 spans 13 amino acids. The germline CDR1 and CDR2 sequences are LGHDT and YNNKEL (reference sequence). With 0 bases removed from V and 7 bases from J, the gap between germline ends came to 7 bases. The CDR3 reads CASSQDLKQPQHF. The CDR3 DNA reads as TGTGCCAGCAGCCAAGATCTCAAACAGCCCCAGCATTTT.

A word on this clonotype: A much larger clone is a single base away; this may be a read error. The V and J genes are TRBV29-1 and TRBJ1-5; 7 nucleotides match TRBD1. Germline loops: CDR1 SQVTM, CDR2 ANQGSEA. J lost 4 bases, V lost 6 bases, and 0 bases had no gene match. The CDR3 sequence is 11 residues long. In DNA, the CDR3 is TGCAGCGTGACAGGGAATCAGCCCCAGCATTTT. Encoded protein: CSVTGNQPQHF.

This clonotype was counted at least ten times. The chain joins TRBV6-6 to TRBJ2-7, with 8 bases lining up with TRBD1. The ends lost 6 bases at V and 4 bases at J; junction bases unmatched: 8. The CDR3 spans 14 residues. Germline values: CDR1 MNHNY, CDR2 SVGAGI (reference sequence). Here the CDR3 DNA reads TGTGCCAGCAGCATGACAGGGGAAGTATACGAGCAGTACTTC. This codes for CASSMTGEVYEQYF.

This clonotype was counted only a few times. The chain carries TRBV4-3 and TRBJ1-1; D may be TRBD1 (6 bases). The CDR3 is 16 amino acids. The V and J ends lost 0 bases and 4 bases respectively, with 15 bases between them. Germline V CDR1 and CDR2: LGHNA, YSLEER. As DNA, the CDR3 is TGCGCCAGCAGCCAAGATTGGGGGGCGGAGGGCACTGAAGCTTTCTTT. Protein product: CASSQDWGAEGTEAFF.